This entry concerns a single TCR beta chain. Looked up from germline, CDR1 is LGHDT and CDR2 is YNNKEL (reference sequence). The CDR3 is 19 residues long. V shed 4 bases, J shed 1 base, and the junction held 11 bases outside the gene matches. This sample stems from a study of CD8 T cells in Susac syndrome. RNA was extracted with the RNeasy kit, and a quantity of about 0.45 to 1 ug was reverse transcribed using random hexamers. Amplification of TCR beta CDR3 used immunoSEQ multiplex PCR across 54 Vbeta and 13 Jbeta. TCRdb reprocessed the immunoSEQ multiplex PCR reads with MiXCR, giving one entry per CDR3 protein. Of roughly 330,000 distinct CDR3 sequences in the sample, about 91% were seen once.

The V and J genes are TRBV3-1 and TRBJ2-1; 12 positions match TRBD2. The sequencing input was CD4+ T cells from PBMCs. This clonotype was obtained from a human donor with multiple sclerosis. Here the CDR3 reads CASSPITTSGGGSYNEQFF. CDR3 bases: TGTGCCAGCAGCCCTATTACGACTAGCGGGGGTGGGTCCTACAATGAGCAGTTCTTC.